The subject of this entry is one T cell receptor beta chain. Its antigen is unidentified. The data belong to a study of cytomegalovirus exposure and HLA in healthy donors. Study observations and caveats: Excluded were some V segments that proved indistinguishable, including TRBV6-2 and TRBV6-3.

This CDR3 is built from 17 residues. Trimming removed 6 bases from V and 4 bases from J; junction bases left unmatched: 10. Germline V CDR1 and CDR2: MGHRA, YSYEKL. The PCR made use of 60 Vbeta and 13 Jbeta primers. Clones were read by immunoSEQ multiplex PCR, and TCRdb kept only the in-frame ones, dropping some. The repertoire holds over 65,000 clones, with around 75% as singletons. The TCR comes from a middle-aged woman in good health and CMV-seronegative. The rearrangement joins TRBV4-1 to TRBJ2-3; 13 nucleotides agree with TRBD2. The sequenced material came from PBMCs. DNA of the CDR3: TGCGCCAGCAGTCCCTGGACTAGCGGGGGAGGGTCAGATACGCAGTATTTT. Translation gives CASSPWTSGGGSDTQYF.